One TCR beta chain is described in this entry. This specimen comes from a study of blood T cell repertoires in COVID-19. Study summary: PBMCs, B-cell-depleted T cells, or T cells provided the cDNA or gDNA that made up the material.

Profiling relied on immunoSEQ multiplex PCR, and the TCRdb table lists in-frame clones only, not all of them. This sample has about 34,000 clones; roughly 75% occur once, and the top ten carry roughly 14%. This CDR3 region has 11 residues. V lost 4 bases, J lost 5 bases, and 6 bases lay in between. Germline V gives CDR1 SNHLY, CDR2 FYNNEI. The clonotype originates from a man aged 80 or over with active or convalescent COVID-19. The chain links TRBV2 to TRBJ2-7, with unresolved D. Sequenced material: peripheral blood. In DNA form, the CDR3 reads TGTGCCAGCAGTGTTAGTGACGAGCAGTACTTC. It yields the protein CASSVSDEQYF.